The present entry profiles one T cell receptor (beta chain) with its context. Its specific antigen is unknown. The junction departs from germline at one end; a sequencing error may be responsible. Library preparation employed the immunoSEQ multiplex PCR assay. The multiplex PCR relied on a mix of 60 forward primers for TCR Vbeta segments and 13 reverse primers for TCR Jbeta segments. The CDR3 region of rearranged TCR beta genes was amplified from genomic DNA by a multiplex PCR assay. The amplified TCR beta libraries were sequenced on the Illumina HiSeq System as 87-base-pair reads. For the original study's pipeline: A later analysis counted about 80 million unique TCR beta chains across the 550 to 750 repertoires, and around 12 million of these chains were shared by at least two donors. Raw reads were error-corrected and collapsed into unique sequences with a nearest-neighbor algorithm that merged closely related sequences to remove PCR and sequencing errors. To assign V, D and J gene segments, CDR3 sequences were aligned to IMGT reference sequences. Each retained sequence needed at least a six-nucleotide match to both a V gene segment and a J gene segment. Rearrangements were called productive when the CDR3 lacked stop codons and stayed in frame with V and J; all others were non-productive. Following IMGT convention, CDR3 was defined as the stretch from the second conserved V-encoded cysteine to the conserved J-encoded phenylalanine. Sequences without an unambiguous match to a single V gene segment were excluded from the earlier analysis of about 600 of the donors. An earlier analysis of several hundred of the donors classified V segments as functional when productive rearrangements were above 56.7% and as segregating when the standard deviation between donors was above 5%. A statistical classification framework was built to diagnose cytomegalovirus status from the catalog of TCR beta chain sequences. In a later analysis, TCR nucleotide sequences were compared against IMGT/GENE-DB human TR gene sequences so that V and J genes could be assigned. The TCRdist pipeline was used in a later analysis to assign CDR3 sequences and most-parsimonious VDJ recombination scenarios. In a later analysis, every TCR beta chain was defined by the combination of its CDR3 amino acid sequence and its V-gene family, and reads without a unique V-gene family were dropped. To address suspected cross-contamination and a sequencing artifact, a later analysis removed over 500 highly shared, low-generation-probability nucleotide sequences. For each public chain, a later analysis derived a clonal expansion index from normalized ranks of inferred template counts within each repertoire. Generation probabilities in a later analysis came from a VDJ recombination model fitted to out-of-frame rearrangements, and those results were checked against IGoR. In a later analysis, hypergeometric tests were used to score TCR-TCR, TCR-HLA and TCR-CMV co-occurrence, with a repertoire-size bias correction applied to TCR pairs. In a later analysis, false discovery rates were estimated by permuting HLA or CMV assignments 20 times. In a later analysis, co-occurring TCRs were grouped using DBSCAN, with TCRdist sequence similarity added in when clustering inside HLA-allele-positive subsets. Co-occurrence clustering excluded repertoires with fewer than 30,000 or more than 120,000 public chains, plus five with anomalous nucleotide sharing. The immuneACCESS repertoire file appears here via TCRdb, limited to in-frame rearrangements. These files lack a portion of the clones; in checked studies, under half of the deficit traces to unresolved V genes, and the cause of the others is not known. V and J calls and clone size come straight from that table; D and trimming were deduced from the DNA. This sample comprises about 200,000 clones, almost 85% of them detected only once. 2% to 2.5% of the sample is in the top ten clones.

The cohort consisted of 600 to 700 healthy bone marrow donors. At the time of sampling, all cohort members were nominally healthy, though unrecorded immune exposures were likely present. The donor tested CMV seronegative, placing the donor among the 350 or so seronegative members of the cohort. A peripheral blood sample was collected from each donor, and TCR beta sequencing was performed on peripheral blood mononuclear cells. The Qiagen DNeasy Blood Extraction Kit was used to extract genomic DNA from the blood cell samples. The sample comes from a study of cytomegalovirus exposure and HLA in healthy donors (dated by TCRdb to 2015 to 2018). Describing the broader study: An earlier analysis of roughly 570 of the donors reported 276 Gb of sequence data and approximately 120 million unique TCR beta sequences obtained from about 170 million T cells. An early release covering over 500 HLA-typed donors comprised 300 to 350 gigabases of sequencing data and around 80 million unique TCR sequences. Of the 300 to 450 genotyped donors, less than 85% were placed in the genetic ancestry cluster associated with self-reported Caucasian donors. The study aimed to test whether signatures of past pathogen exposure could be identified by cataloging public T cell receptors. Using immunosequencing, the study profiled T cell repertoires from fewer than 850 subjects and related those repertoires to cytomegalovirus serostatus. A separate validation cohort of over 95 different subjects was used in addition to the approximately 700-subject first cohort. High-throughput TCR immunosequencing, statistical association of individual TCRs with disease status, and machine learning were combined to predict cytomegalovirus infection status. In a later analysis, previously published TCR beta repertoires from 550 to 750 donors were re-analyzed and high-resolution HLA genotyping was added so that TCR occurrence patterns could be studied. Rather than using new phenotypic data, the later analysis identified candidate immune exposures from TCR beta sequences and from how often those sequences occurred across donors. In an earlier analysis of 587 of the donors, high-throughput TCR beta sequencing was used to judge whether each TCR beta V gene segment behaved as functional or pseudogenic. Alongside the repertoire data, information on donor age, sex, ethnicity and CMV serostatus was compiled. Genome-wide SNP genotypes for about three fifths of the roughly 670 donors were used in a later genetic analysis, which treated that subset as a discovery cohort. Every discovery cohort repertoire had been produced on one sequencing platform. HLA typing covered class I and class II loci at four-digit resolution. The number of typed donors differed by locus: about 629-630 for A, B, C, DRB1 and DQB1; some 500 for DQA1; 606 for DPA1; and about 450 for DPB1. Several DR-DQ haplotypes were treated as single units for association and clustering because of strong linkage in the cohort. On average, around 240,000 unique TCR beta nucleotide sequences were sequenced per donor among several hundred genotyped donors of the cohort, with around 19% of those sequences being non-productive.

Including the terminal cysteine and phenylalanine, the CDR3 comprises 14 residues. The only DNA kept is the CDR3, 42 bases in frame from the first base. Via the germline V gene (reference sequence), CDR1 is MNHEY and CDR2 SMNVEV. Overall study results and their limits: In an earlier analysis of several hundred of the donors, most TCR beta V segments were observed in productive rearrangements about 87% or about 30% of the time, broadly matching IMGT annotations. Because counts were too low, roughly 16 rarely observed V segments, including chromosome 9 orphons, were excluded from the earlier analysis of 587 of the donors. Most CMV-associated TCR beta chains appeared to be HLA-restricted in a later analysis, and the HLA associations seemed to be driven largely by CMV exposure. It was suggested by the authors that the approach could potentially be generalized to other disease states and immunological phenotypes. When HLA alleles, especially DR and DQ, strongly co-occurred, attributing TCR associations to individual alleles was difficult. Correlated functional status among segregating V segments might be attributable to linkage disequilibrium, but an unknown experimental factor could not be ruled out. V-gene and J-gene trimming of TCR beta chains was associated with a missense DCLRE1C variant in a later genetic analysis, and the association was replicated in an independent cohort. Because HLA typing was unavailable for some donors at each locus, only the typed subset was used in association tests. Sequencing depth was assumed to be roughly uniform across donors in the presence/absence analyses, though that assumption may not hold. The sequencing pipeline was judged likely to have produced a cluster of highly shared sequence variants as a technical artifact. Compared with equally common non-associated chains, HLA-associated TCR beta chains in a later analysis were more clonally expanded and had lower generation probabilities. Only TCR beta chains were sequenced in this cohort, and the absence of alpha or paired-chain data limited detectable features. In a later analysis, the rate of TCR association differed among HLA loci, with DRB1 alleles having the most associated TCRs and HLA-C alleles having the fewest. Specific HLA alleles were associated with over 15,000 TCR beta sequences at a false discovery rate of 0.05 in a later analysis. A later genetic analysis reported fewer N-insertions in productive TCRs among donors in an Asian-associated ancestry cluster than the approximately 670-donor mean. For the cohort, immune exposure information was limited to CMV serostatus. A few of the identified cytomegalovirus-associated TCR beta chains were confirmed in vitro to be specific for cytomegalovirus antigens. Some IMGT-functional V segments, including TRBV6-2 and TRBV6-3, could not be told apart with the 87-base-pair reads, so those segments were excluded. Across donors, most TCR sequences were observed very rarely, whereas some public TCRs were present in many individuals. A later analysis reported that several top co-occurrence clusters appeared linked to parvovirus B19, influenza, CMV and Epstein-Barr virus. A further reported finding was that TCR beta sequences accurately predicted the HLA-A and HLA-B alleles for most subjects in the first cohort. The classifier was reported to diagnose cytomegalovirus status with high specificity and sensitivity in both the original cohort and the validation cohort. The study gave a list of about 160 TCR beta chains associated with cytomegalovirus.

The sequenced sample was PBMCs. The clonotype comes from a woman aged 45 to 65 in good health and CMV-seronegative. The chain joins TRBV27 to TRBJ1-5, with the D gene too uncertain to name. The CDR3 reads CASRTSGEYQSQHF. Here is the DNA: TGTGCCAGCAGGACCAGCGGCGAGTATCAGTCCCAGCATTTT.